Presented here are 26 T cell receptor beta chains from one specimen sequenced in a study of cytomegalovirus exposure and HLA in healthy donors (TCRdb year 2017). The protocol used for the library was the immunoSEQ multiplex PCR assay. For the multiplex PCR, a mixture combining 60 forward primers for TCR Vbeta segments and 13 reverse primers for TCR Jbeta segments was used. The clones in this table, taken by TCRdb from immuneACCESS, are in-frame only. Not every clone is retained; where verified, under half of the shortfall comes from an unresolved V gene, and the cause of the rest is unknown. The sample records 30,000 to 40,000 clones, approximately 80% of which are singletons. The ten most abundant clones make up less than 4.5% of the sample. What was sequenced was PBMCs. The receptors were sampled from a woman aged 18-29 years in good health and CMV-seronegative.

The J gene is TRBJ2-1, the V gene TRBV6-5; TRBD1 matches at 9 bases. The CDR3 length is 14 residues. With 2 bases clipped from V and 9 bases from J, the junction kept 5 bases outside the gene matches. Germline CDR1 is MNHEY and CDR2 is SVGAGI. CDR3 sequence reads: CASSYGTGMGEQFF. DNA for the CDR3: TGTGCCAGCAGTTACGGGACAGGGATGGGTGAGCAGTTCTTC.

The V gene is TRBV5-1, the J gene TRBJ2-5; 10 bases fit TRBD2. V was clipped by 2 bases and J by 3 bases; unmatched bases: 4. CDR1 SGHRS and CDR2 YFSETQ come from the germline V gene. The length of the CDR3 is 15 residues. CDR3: CASSFPAGGEETQYF. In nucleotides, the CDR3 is TGCGCCAGCAGCTTCCCAGCGGGGGGGGAAGAGACCCAGTACTTC.

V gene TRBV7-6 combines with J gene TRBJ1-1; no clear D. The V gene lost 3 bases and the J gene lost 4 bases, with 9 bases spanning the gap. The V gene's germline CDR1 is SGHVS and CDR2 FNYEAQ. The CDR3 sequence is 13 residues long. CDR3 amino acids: CASSFGRSTEAFF. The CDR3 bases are TGTGCCAGCAGCTTCGGCCGGAGCACTGAAGCTTTCTTT.

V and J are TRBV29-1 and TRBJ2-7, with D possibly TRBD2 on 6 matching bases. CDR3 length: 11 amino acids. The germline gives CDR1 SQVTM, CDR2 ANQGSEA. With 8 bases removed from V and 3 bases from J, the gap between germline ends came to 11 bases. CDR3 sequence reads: CSTMEGYEQYF. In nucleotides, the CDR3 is TGCAGCACCATGGAGGGCTACGAGCAGTACTTC.

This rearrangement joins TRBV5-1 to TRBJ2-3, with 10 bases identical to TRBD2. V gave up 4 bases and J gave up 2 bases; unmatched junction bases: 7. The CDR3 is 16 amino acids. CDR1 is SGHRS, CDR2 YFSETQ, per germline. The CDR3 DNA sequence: TGCGCCAGCAGCACCGGGACTAGCGTTTACACAGATACGCAGTATTTT. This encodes CASSTGTSVYTDTQYF.

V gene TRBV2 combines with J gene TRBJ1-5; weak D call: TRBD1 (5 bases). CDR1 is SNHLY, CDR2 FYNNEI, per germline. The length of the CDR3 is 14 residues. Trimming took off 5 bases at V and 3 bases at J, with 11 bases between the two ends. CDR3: CASSLQVSNQPQHF. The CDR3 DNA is TGTGCCAGCAGTTTACAGGTTTCCAATCAGCCCCAGCATTTT.

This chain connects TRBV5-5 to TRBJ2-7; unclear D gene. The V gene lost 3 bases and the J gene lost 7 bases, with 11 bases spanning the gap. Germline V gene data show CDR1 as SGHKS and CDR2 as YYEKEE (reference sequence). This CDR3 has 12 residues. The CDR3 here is CASSSPAREQYF. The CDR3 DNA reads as TGTGCCAGCAGCTCCCCTGCCCGGGAGCAGTACTTC.

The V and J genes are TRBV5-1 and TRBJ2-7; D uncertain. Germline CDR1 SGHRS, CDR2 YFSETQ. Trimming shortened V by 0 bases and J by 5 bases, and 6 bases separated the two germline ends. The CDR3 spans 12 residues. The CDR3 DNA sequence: TGCGCCAGCAGCTTGGGACAACACGAGCAGTACTTC. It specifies CASSLGQHEQYF.

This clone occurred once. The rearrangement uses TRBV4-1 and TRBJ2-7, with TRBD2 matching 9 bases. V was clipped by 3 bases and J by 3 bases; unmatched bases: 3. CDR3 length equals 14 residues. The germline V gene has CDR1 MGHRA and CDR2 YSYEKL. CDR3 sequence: CASSHLAGDYEQYF. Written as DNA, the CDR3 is TGCGCCAGCAGCCATTTAGCGGGAGACTACGAGCAGTACTTC.

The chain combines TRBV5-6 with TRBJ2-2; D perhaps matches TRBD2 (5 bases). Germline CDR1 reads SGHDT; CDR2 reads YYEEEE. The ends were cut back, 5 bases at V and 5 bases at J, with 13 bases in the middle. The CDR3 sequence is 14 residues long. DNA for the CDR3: TGTGCCAGCAGAACGGGATTGTTTACCGGGGAGCTGTTTTTT. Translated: CASRTGLFTGELFF.

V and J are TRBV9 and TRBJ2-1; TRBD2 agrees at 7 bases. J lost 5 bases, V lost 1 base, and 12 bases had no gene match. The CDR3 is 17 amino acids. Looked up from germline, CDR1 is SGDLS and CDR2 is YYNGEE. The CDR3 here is CASSVSRREGWDNEQFF. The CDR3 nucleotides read TGTGCCAGCAGCGTATCAAGGAGGGAGGGCTGGGACAATGAGCAGTTCTTC.

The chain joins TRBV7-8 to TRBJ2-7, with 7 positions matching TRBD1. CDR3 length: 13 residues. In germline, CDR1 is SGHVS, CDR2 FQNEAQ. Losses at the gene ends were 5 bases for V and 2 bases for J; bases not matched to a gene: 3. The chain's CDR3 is CASSTQGAYEQYF. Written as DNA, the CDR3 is TGTGCCAGCAGCACCCAGGGGGCCTACGAGCAGTACTTC.

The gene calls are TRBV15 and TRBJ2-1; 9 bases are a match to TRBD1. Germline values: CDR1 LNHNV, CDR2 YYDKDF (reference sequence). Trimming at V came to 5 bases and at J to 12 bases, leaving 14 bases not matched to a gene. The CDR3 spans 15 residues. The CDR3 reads CATSRWDREELGQFF. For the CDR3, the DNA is TGTGCCACCAGCCGATGGGACAGGGAGGAGTTAGGGCAGTTCTTC.

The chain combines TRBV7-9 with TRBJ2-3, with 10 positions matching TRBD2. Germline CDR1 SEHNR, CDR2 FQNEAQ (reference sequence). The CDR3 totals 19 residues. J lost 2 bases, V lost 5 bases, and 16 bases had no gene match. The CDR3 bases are TGTGCCAGCAGCCGACAGCACCAACTAGCGGGGCTTTCCACAGATACGCAGTATTTT. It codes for CASSRQHQLAGLSTDTQYF.

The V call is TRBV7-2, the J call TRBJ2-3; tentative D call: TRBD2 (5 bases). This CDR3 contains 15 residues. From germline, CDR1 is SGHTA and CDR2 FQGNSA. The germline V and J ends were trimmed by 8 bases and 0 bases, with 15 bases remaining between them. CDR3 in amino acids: CASSSPGLSTDTQYF. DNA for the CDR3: TGTGCCAGCTCCTCTCCGGGGTTGAGCACAGATACGCAGTATTTT.

The CDR3 loop reads CASSLGSTLGSGELFF. CDR3 nucleotide sequence: TGTGCCAGCAGCTTAGGTTCGACGCTGGGCTCCGGGGAGCTGTTTTTT. The rearrangement links TRBV7-3 to TRBJ2-2; D is unclear. The CDR3 consists of 16 residues. Germline CDR1 is SGHTA and CDR2 is FQGTGA. V was pared by 2 bases and J by 6 bases, with 16 bases between. Based on the CDR3 plus reference TRBV7-3 and TRBJ2-2, the full variable domain is GAGVSQTPSNKVTEKGKYVELRCDPISGHTALYWYRQSLGQGPEFLIYFQGTGAADDSGLPNDRFFAVRPEGSVSTLKIQRTERGDSAVYLCASSLGSTLGSGELFFGEGSRLTVL.

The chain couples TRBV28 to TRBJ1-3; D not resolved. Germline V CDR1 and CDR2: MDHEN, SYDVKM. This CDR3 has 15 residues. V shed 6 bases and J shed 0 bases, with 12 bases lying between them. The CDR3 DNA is TGTGCCAGCAGCCTCGCGCAGGCCTCTGGAAACACCATATATTTT. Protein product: CASSLAQASGNTIYF.

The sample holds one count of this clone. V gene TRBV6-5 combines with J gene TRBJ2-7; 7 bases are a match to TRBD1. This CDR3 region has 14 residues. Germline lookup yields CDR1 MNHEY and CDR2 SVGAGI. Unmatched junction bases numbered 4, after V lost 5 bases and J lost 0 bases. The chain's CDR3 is CASSRDSPSYEQYF. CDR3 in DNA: TGTGCCAGCAGTCGGGACAGCCCCTCCTACGAGCAGTACTTC.

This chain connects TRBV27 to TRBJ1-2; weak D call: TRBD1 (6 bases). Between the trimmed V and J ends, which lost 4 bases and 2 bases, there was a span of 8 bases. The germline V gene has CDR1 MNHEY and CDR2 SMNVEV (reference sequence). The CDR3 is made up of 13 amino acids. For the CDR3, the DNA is TGTGCCAGCAGTTCAGACAGGAACTATGGCTACACCTTC. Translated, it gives CASSSDRNYGYTF.

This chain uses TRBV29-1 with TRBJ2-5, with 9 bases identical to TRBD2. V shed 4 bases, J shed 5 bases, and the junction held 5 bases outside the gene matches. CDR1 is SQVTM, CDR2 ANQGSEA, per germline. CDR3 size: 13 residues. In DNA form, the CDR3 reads TGCAGCGTTGGGAGTAGCGGGGGCGAGACCCAGTACTTC. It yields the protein CSVGSSGGETQYF.

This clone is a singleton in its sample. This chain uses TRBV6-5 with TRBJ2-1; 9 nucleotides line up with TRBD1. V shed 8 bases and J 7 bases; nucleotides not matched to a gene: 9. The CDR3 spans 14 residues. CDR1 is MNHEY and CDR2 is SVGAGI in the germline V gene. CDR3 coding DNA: TGTGCCAGCGGTGTGGGGACAGGGATAAATGAGCAGTTCTTC. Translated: CASGVGTGINEQFF.

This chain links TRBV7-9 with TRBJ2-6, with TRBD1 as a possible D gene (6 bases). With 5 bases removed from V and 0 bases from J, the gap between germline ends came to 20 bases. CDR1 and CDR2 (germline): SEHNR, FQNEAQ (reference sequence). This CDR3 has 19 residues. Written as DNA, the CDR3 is TGTGCCAGCAGCCCCCGTTCAACAGGGATCTTCTCTGGGGCCAACGTCCTGACTTTC. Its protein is CASSPRSTGIFSGANVLTF.

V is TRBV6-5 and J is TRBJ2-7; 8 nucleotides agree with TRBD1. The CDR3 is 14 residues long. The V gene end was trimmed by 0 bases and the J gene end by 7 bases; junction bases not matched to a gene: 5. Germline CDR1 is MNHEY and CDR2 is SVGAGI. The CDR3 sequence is CASSYSTGEGEQYF. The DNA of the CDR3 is TGTGCCAGCAGTTACTCGACAGGGGAAGGAGAGCAGTACTTC.

CDR3 region: CAWDGMNTEAFF. CDR3 DNA sequence: TGTGCCTGGGACGGGATGAACACTGAAGCTTTCTTT. The genes are TRBV30 and TRBJ1-1; D remains ambiguous. CDR1 and CDR2 (germline): GTSNPN, SVGIG (reference sequence). CDR3 length: 12 residues. Trimming removed 5 bases from V and 0 bases from J, with 7 bases in between.

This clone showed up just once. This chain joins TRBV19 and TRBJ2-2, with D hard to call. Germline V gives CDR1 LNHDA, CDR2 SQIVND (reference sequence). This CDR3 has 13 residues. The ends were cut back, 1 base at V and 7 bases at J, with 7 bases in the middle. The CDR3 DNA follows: TGTGCCAGTAGTATAGCCTATGGCGGGGAGCTGTTTTTT. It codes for CASSIAYGGELFF. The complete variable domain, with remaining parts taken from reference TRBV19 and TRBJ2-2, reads DGGITQSPKYLFRKEGQNVTLSCEQNLNHDAMYWYRQDPGQGLRLIYYSQIVNDFQKGDIAEGYSVSREKKESFPLTVTSAQKNPTAFYLCASSIAYGGELFFGEGSRLTVL.

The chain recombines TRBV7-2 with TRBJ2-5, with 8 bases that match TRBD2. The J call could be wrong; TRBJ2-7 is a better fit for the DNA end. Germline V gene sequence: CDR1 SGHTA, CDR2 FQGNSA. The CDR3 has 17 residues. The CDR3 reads CASSSRLEAGDGYEQYF. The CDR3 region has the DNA TGTGCCAGCAGCTCACGACTCGAAGCGGGAGATGGCTACGAGCAGTACTTC.